The 12 T cell receptor beta chains listed next were all sequenced from one sample in a study of blood T cell repertoires in COVID-19. Sequencing was performed with immunoSEQ multiplex PCR; in TCRdb, only in-frame clones are kept and a portion is missing. The sample carries around 170,000 clones, 86% recorded once. Sequences were obtained from peripheral blood. Receptors were obtained from a man aged 50-60 years with active or convalescent COVID-19.

The V and J genes are TRBV11-3 and TRBJ1-6; TRBD1 matches at 7 bases. The CDR3 covers 15 residues. Trimming at V came to 0 bases and at J to 10 bases, leaving 6 bases not matched to a gene. The germline V gene has CDR1 SGHNT and CDR2 YENEEA. CDR3 bases: TGTGCCAGCAGCTTAGAGGCAGGGGGAAAATCACCCCTCCACTTT. This codes for CASSLEAGGKSPLHF.

This sequence joins TRBV19 and TRBJ2-2; no clear D gene. The germline V and J ends were trimmed by 3 bases and 7 bases, with 9 bases remaining between them. CDR3 length equals 13 residues. Germline V gene lookup returns CDR1 LNHDA and CDR2 SQIVND (reference sequence). DNA of the CDR3: TGTGCCAGTAGTATCCTCCTCCTCGGGGAGCTGTTTTTT. It translates to CASSILLLGELFF.

The chain recombines TRBV29-1 with TRBJ2-7, with TRBD1 as a possible D gene (6 bases). The germline V and J ends were trimmed by 7 bases and 0 bases, with 13 bases remaining between them. Per the germline V gene, CDR1 is SQVTM and CDR2 is ANQGSEA. CDR3 size: 13 residues. The CDR3 spells CSARGQSSYEQYF. CDR3 bases: TGCAGCGCCAGGGGCCAAAGCTCCTACGAGCAGTACTTC.

The chain employs TRBV2 and TRBJ2-7, with TRBD1 matching over 7 bases. The V segment lost 6 bases and the J segment 7 bases; nucleotides outside the gene matches: 3. The germline CDR1 and CDR2 sequences are SNHLY and FYNNEI. The CDR3 runs to 11 residues. The CDR3 here is CASRRGHEQYF. In DNA form, the CDR3 reads TGTGCCAGCAGGAGGGGGCATGAGCAGTACTTC.

The rearrangement joins TRBV5-1 to TRBJ2-1; the match to TRBD2 covers 9 bases. Germline CDR1 is SGHRS and CDR2 is YFSETQ. Unmatched junction bases numbered 6, after V lost 0 bases and J lost 8 bases. The length of the CDR3 is 15 residues. CDR3 sequence: CASSLEVAGEDEQFF. The CDR3 DNA is TGCGCCAGCAGCTTGGAGGTAGCGGGAGAGGATGAGCAGTTCTTC.

This clone was recorded once. The chain employs TRBV11-2 and TRBJ2-1; 9 positions match TRBD2. The CDR3 runs to 14 residues. Germline loops: CDR1 SGHAT, CDR2 FQNNGV. J lost 7 bases, V lost 3 bases, and 4 bases had no gene match. CDR3: CASSFERGDNEQFF. CDR3 nucleotide sequence: TGTGCCAGCAGCTTTGAGCGGGGGGATAATGAGCAGTTCTTC.

In nucleotides, the CDR3 is TGTGCCAGCAGCTTAGTTCGGGAAGGTGGCTACACCTTC. It translates to CASSLVREGGYTF. The chain uses TRBV11-3 and TRBJ1-2; D is unresolved. This CDR3 region has 13 residues. V gave up 1 base and J gave up 7 bases, with 10 bases separating them. The germline gives CDR1 SGHNT, CDR2 YENEEA. Complete variable domain (other parts from reference TRBV11-3 and TRBJ1-2): EAGVVQSPRYKIIEKKQPVAFWCNPISGHNTLYWYLQNLGQGPELLIRYENEEAVDDSQLPKDRFSAERLKGVDSTLKIQPAELGDSAVYLCASSLVREGGYTFGSGTRLTVV.

V gene TRBV11-3 combines with J gene TRBJ1-1, with D possibly TRBD1 on 5 matching bases. The CDR3 loop spans 15 amino acids. V shed 3 bases and J shed 1 base, with 12 bases lying between them. From germline, CDR1 is SGHNT and CDR2 YENEEA. CDR3 sequence (DNA): TGTGCCAGCAGCTTGGGGGGGTTTGGGAACACTGAAGCTTTCTTT. This encodes CASSLGGFGNTEAFF.

The J gene is TRBJ1-4, the V gene TRBV9; D perhaps matches TRBD1 (5 bases). This CDR3 comprises 14 residues. Germline V gives CDR1 SGDLS, CDR2 YYNGEE. Trimming removed 4 bases at V and 1 base at J, with 8 bases between. The CDR3 spells CASSSQGTNEKLFF. The CDR3 bases are TGTGCCAGCAGCTCCCAGGGAACTAATGAAAAACTGTTTTTT.

CDR3 in DNA: TGTGCCAGCAGCTTGGATGTGGGGTCTAGCGGCTACGAGCAGTACTTC. Its translation is CASSLDVGSSGYEQYF. The J gene is TRBJ2-7, the V gene TRBV5-4; 7 nucleotides align to TRBD2. The CDR3 consists of 16 residues. Germline V gene lookup returns CDR1 SGHNT and CDR2 YYREEE (reference sequence). J gave up 3 bases and V 0 bases, and 9 bases lay outside the gene matches.

This chain connects TRBV7-9 to TRBJ2-7; D perhaps matches TRBD2 (5 bases). V was pared by 5 bases and J by 0 bases, with 17 bases between. Germline V gene sequence: CDR1 SEHNR, CDR2 FQNEAQ (reference sequence). The CDR3 covers 16 residues. CDR3 sequence: CASSQVPSGSSYEQYF. The CDR3 DNA follows: TGTGCCAGCAGCCAAGTCCCATCGGGAAGCTCCTACGAGCAGTACTTC.

The J gene is TRBJ1-1, the V gene TRBV24-1; D is perhaps TRBD1 (5 bases). Trimming took off 5 bases at V and 5 bases at J, with 17 bases between the two ends. There are 15 residues in the CDR3. The germline V gene encodes CDR1 KGHDR and CDR2 SFDVKD. The CDR3 loop is CATSAVGEGRTEAFF. In DNA form, the CDR3 reads TGTGCCACCAGTGCCGTGGGGGAGGGTCGGACTGAAGCTTTCTTT.